Presented here are 20 T cell receptor beta chains from one specimen sequenced in a study of T cell responses to AZD1222 COVID-19 vaccine. Sequenced by immunoSEQ multiplex PCR; TCRdb stores in-frame clones only, minus some. There are approximately 120,000 clones in the sample; 88% occur only once, and 4.5% to 6.5% lies in the top ten. The source material was peripheral blood, sampled 28 days after the second AZD1222 dose. The receptors originated from an adult who received the AZD1222 COVID-19 vaccine.

This chain uses TRBV5-1 with TRBJ1-4; D might be TRBD1 (5 bases). The CDR3 has 15 amino acids. From germline, CDR1 is SGHRS and CDR2 YFSETQ. Trimming removed 4 bases from V and 3 bases from J, with 13 bases in between. Written as DNA, the CDR3 is TGCGCCAGCAGCGAAGGGGTCGGGGCTAATGAAAAACTGTTTTTT. Protein: CASSEGVGANEKLFF.

Only one count was recorded for this clone. The chain uses TRBV28 and TRBJ1-3; the D gene is possibly TRBD1 (6 bases). The V gene's germline CDR1 is MDHEN and CDR2 SYDVKM. V lost 7 bases and J lost 0, with 10 bases in between. The length of the CDR3 is 14 residues. CDR3 loop: CASIGGGSGNTIYF. CDR3 coding DNA: TGTGCCAGCATAGGGGGGGGCTCTGGAAACACCATATATTTT.

The chain recombines TRBV27 with TRBJ2-7; 13 nucleotides agree with TRBD2. The V segment lost 0 bases and the J segment 4 bases; nucleotides outside the gene matches: 6. The germline V gene has CDR1 MNHEY and CDR2 SMNVEV (reference sequence). CDR3 length: 17 residues. In DNA, the CDR3 is TGTGCCAGCAGTTTATCGGCCCGACTAGCGGGGGGTTACGAGCAGTACTTC. It yields the protein CASSLSARLAGGYEQYF.

The chain recombines TRBV4-1 with TRBJ1-4; possible D gene TRBD1, 5 bases. The germline gives CDR1 MGHRA, CDR2 YSYEKL. The CDR3 has 14 amino acids. V gave up 4 bases and J gave up 10 bases, with 16 bases separating them. As DNA, the CDR3 is TGCGCCAGCAGCCGAGGGCAGGGTGGTCGAAAACTGTTTTTT. The encoded protein is CASSRGQGGRKLFF.

The rearrangement uses TRBV5-4 and TRBJ2-1; D uncertain. Germline-derived CDR1 and CDR2 are SGHNT and YYREEE (reference sequence). This CDR3 is 13 amino acids long. V lost 1 base, J lost 8 bases, and 10 bases lay in between. CDR3 DNA: TGTGCCAGCAGCTTGAAAAACCCGGATGAGCAGTTCTTC. This translates into CASSLKNPDEQFF. Filled out from reference TRBV5-4 and TRBJ2-1, the complete variable domain reads ETGVTQSPTHLIKTRGQQVTLRCSSQSGHNTVSWYQQALGQGPQFIFQYYREEENGRGNFPPRFSGLQFPNYSSELNVNALELDDSALYLCASSLKNPDEQFFGPGTRLTVL.

This clone was counted only a few times. The chain couples TRBV11-2 to TRBJ1-1; TRBD1 might be the D (5 bases). The CDR3 length is 14 residues. V lost 1 base to trimming and J lost 4 bases, with 10 bases between them. The germline V gene has CDR1 SGHAT and CDR2 FQNNGV. The CDR3 reads CASSLARGGTEAFF. The CDR3 DNA reads as TGTGCCAGCAGCTTAGCACGTGGGGGCACTGAAGCTTTCTTT.

The rearrangement links TRBV5-6 to TRBJ1-5; TRBD1 agrees at 8 bases. Germline V gives CDR1 SGHDT, CDR2 YYEEEE. The J segment lost 4 bases and the V segment lost 2 bases, leaving 8 bases of the junction unmatched. The CDR3 length is 16 residues. The CDR3 DNA follows: TGTGCCAGCAGCTTCCGACAGGGGAAGTGGAATCAGCCCCAGCATTTT. It encodes CASSFRQGKWNQPQHF.

The rearrangement joins TRBV9 to TRBJ1-6; D might be TRBD1 (5 bases). Germline CDR1 SGDLS, CDR2 YYNGEE. The CDR3 is made up of 16 amino acids. V lost 1 base and J lost 0, with 8 bases in between. The CDR3: CASSVNGGSYNSPLHF. Here the CDR3 DNA reads TGTGCCAGCAGCGTAAACGGGGGCTCCTATAATTCACCCCTCCACTTT.

The genes are TRBV5-5 and TRBJ2-2; 10 bases align to TRBD1. Germline lookup yields CDR1 SGHKS and CDR2 YYEKEE (reference sequence). Trimming cost V 4 bases and J 4 bases; bases outside gene matches: 13. The CDR3 is 18 amino acids. CDR3 DNA sequence: TGTGCCAGCAGCCCTAGGACAGGGGGAGGGATAAGCACCGGGGAGCTGTTTTTT. It is translated as CASSPRTGGGISTGELFF.

V is TRBV28 and J is TRBJ2-7; 8 bases map to TRBD1. This CDR3 region has 12 residues. J lost 7 bases, V lost 5 bases, and 4 bases had no gene match. Per germline, CDR1 MDHEN and CDR2 SYDVKM. CDR3 residues: CASSPGGWEQYF. The CDR3, as DNA: TGTGCCAGCAGTCCAGGGGGCTGGGAGCAGTACTTC.

V and J are TRBV6-5 and TRBJ2-7; TRBD2 might be the D (6 bases). The CDR3 contains 13 residues. CDR1 is MNHEY and CDR2 is SVGAGI in the germline V gene. The V end was cut by 4 bases, the J end by 5 bases, with 12 bases between. CDR3 nucleotide sequence: TGTGCCAGCAGTTTGGCAGGGAGGCACGAGCAGTACTTC. It encodes CASSLAGRHEQYF.

The chain links TRBV7-8 to TRBJ2-2; 7 bases line up with TRBD2. Germline V gives CDR1 SGHVS, CDR2 FQNEAQ. The CDR3 is 15 residues long. After removal of 5 bases from V and 4 bases from J, the junction contained 7 bases not matched to a gene. The CDR3 sequence: CASSRGSPVTGELFF. The CDR3, as DNA: TGTGCCAGCAGCCGCGGGAGTCCCGTCACCGGGGAGCTGTTTTTT. The full variable domain, completed using reference TRBV7-8 and TRBJ2-2, is GAGVSQSPRYKVAKRGQDVALRCDPISGHVSLFWYQQALGQGPEFLTYFQNEAQLDKSGLPSDRFFAERPEGSVSTLKIQRTQQEDSAVYLCASSRGSPVTGELFFGEGSRLTVL.

The chain combines TRBV11-2 with TRBJ2-2; no clear D. The germline V gene has CDR1 SGHAT and CDR2 FQNNGV. V was trimmed by 5 bases and J by 1 base, leaving 14 bases between them. This CDR3 region has 16 residues. CDR3 nucleotides: TGTGCCAGCAGCCCCCGCCGAGACGGGAACACCGGGGAGCTGTTTTTT. This codes for CASSPRRDGNTGELFF.

The rearrangement joins TRBV24-1 to TRBJ2-1; 10 nucleotides agree with TRBD1. CDR3 length equals 16 residues. Germline trimming cut 4 bases from V and 2 bases from J; bases unmatched to any gene: 4. Germline loops: CDR1 KGHDR, CDR2 SFDVKD. For the CDR3, the DNA is TGTGCCACCAGTGACCGGGACAGGGGTACCTACAATGAGCAGTTCTTC. Its translation is CATSDRDRGTYNEQFF.

This chain connects TRBV12-5 to TRBJ1-2; D might be TRBD1 (5 bases). CDR3 length: 12 amino acids. Germline assignment: CDR1 LGHNT and CDR2 FRNRAP. V was shortened by 7 bases and J by 4 bases, with 10 bases between the two germline ends. The CDR3 nucleotides read TGTGCTAGTGCCCGGGACGGCTATGGCTACACCTTC. Translation gives CASARDGYGYTF.

This rearrangement joins TRBV2 to TRBJ2-5; 10 bases are a match to TRBD2. The J segment lost 5 bases and the V segment lost 6 bases, leaving 9 bases of the junction unmatched. The CDR3 runs 15 residues. The germline V gene has CDR1 SNHLY and CDR2 FYNNEI. CDR3 DNA: TGTGCCAGCAGGAATTTAGCGGGGGGCGGGGAGACCCAGTACTTC. This codes for CASRNLAGGGETQYF.

In this sample, this clone turned up a few times. The rearrangement joins TRBV10-3 to TRBJ1-1; D ambiguous. V was cut by 2 bases and J by 4 bases, with 8 bases left in between. Per the germline V gene, CDR1 is ENHRY and CDR2 is SYGVKD. The CDR3 totals 13 residues. DNA of the CDR3: TGTGCCATCAGTGAGGGACCGGGCACTGAAGCTTTCTTT. This codes for CAISEGPGTEAFF.

The chain carries TRBV2 and TRBJ1-2; D is ambiguous. Germline loops: CDR1 SNHLY, CDR2 FYNNEI. The V and J ends lost 2 bases and 3 bases respectively, with 10 bases between them. The CDR3 is 14 residues long. CDR3 DNA: TGTGCCAGCAGTGAAACTTGGGGTGACTATGGCTACACCTTC. Translating gives CASSETWGDYGYTF.

The chain couples TRBV21-1 to TRBJ1-2; TRBD1, the table's D call, lacks a check against the DNA. TRBV21-1 is termed a pseudogene. This CDR3 is built from 13 residues. The CDR3 region has the DNA TGTGCCAGACCTGGCACAGTGAACTATGGCTACACCTTC. It encodes CARPGTVNYGYTF.

CDR3 nucleotides: TGTGCCAGCAGCCCCGGGGGCTCTGGAAACACCATATATTTT. Encoded protein: CASSPGGSGNTIYF. The chain combines TRBV11-2 with TRBJ1-3; tentative D call: TRBD1 (5 bases). The CDR3 spans 14 residues. Between the trimmed V and J ends, which lost 5 bases and 0 bases, there was a span of 8 bases. Germline-derived CDR1 and CDR2 are SGHAT and FQNNGV.